Given below is one T cell receptor (beta chain) in context. This sample was included in a study of control samples from healthy donors and cancer patients. The V end lost 5 bases, the J end lost 3 bases, and 16 bases lay between the germline ends. Germline V gene data show CDR1 as SEHNR and CDR2 as FQNEAQ (reference sequence). The CDR3 extends over 15 amino acids. TCRdb keeps only in-frame clones here, not all; method: immunoSEQ multiplex PCR. The data hold about 150,000 clones, with approximately 92% observed a single time. The source of this sequence is a man aged 30 to 39 in good health. This sequence joins TRBV7-9 and TRBJ1-2; no clear D gene. Sequenced material: blood. The CDR3 region is CASSPPPQEDYGYTF. The CDR3 DNA follows: TGTGCCAGCAGCCCCCCCCCTCAGGAAGACTATGGCTACACCTTC.